This is a list of T cell receptor beta chains from one sample in a study of blood T cell repertoires in COVID-19. Only in-frame clones appear in the TCRdb table, and some are missing; sequencing was by immunoSEQ multiplex PCR. The table includes around 67,000 clones, over 65% detected once. The sample taken for sequencing was peripheral blood. The source is a woman aged 70-85 years with acute or convalescent COVID-19. Both conserved end residues are part of each CDR3. Fields, in order: clone size, J gene, D gene, CDR3 length, V gene, CDR3 DNA, CDR3 protein. The D gene is left open where the match is weak. Rows give clone size only sometimes, using once, few, many, or a class for an expanded clone.

few,TRBJ2-1,-,12,TRBV10-1,TGCGCCACCGGGGGAATACGCGATGAGCAGTTCTTC,CATGGIRDEQFF
once,TRBJ2-1,TRBD2,17,TRBV13,TGTGCCAGCAGCACCTACCCTAGCGGGAGCTCCTACAATGAGCAGTTCTTC,CASSTYPSGSSYNEQFF
-,TRBJ2-7,-,16,TRBV18,TGTGCCAGCTCACCACCTGGGGGGGCAGGGGACTACGAGCAGTACTTC,CASSPPGGAGDYEQYF
-,TRBJ1-2,TRBD1,14,TRBV19,TGTGCCAGTAGTATCTCCGGGACAGCCTATGGCTACACCTTC,CASSISGTAYGYTF
-,TRBJ2-1,TRBD2,15,TRBV6-5,TGTGCCAGCAGCCGGACTAGCGGGCCCTACAATGAGCAGTTCTTC,CASSRTSGPYNEQFF
-,TRBJ2-3,TRBD2,16,TRBV15,TGTGCCACCAGCAGAGATCTAGCGGGAGCGGGAGATACGCAGTATTTT,CATSRDLAGAGDTQYF
-,TRBJ2-7,-,11,TRBV10-3,TGTGCCATCAGTCCGTCCGTCGAGCAGTACTTC,CAISPSVEQYF
-,TRBJ1-3,-,14,TRBV9,TGTGCCAGCAGCGTCGGTTCGGAGCGGAACACCATATATTTT,CASSVGSERNTIYF
-,TRBJ1-2,TRBD1,16,TRBV7-3,TGTGCCAGCAGCCCGGGGCCAGGGGGCGGTAACTATGGCTACACCTTC,CASSPGPGGGNYGYTF
-,TRBJ2-5,TRBD2,19,TRBV7-2,TGTGCCAGCAGCTTAGGGCCCCTCTCTAGCGGGGGGGACCAAGAGACCCAGTACTTC,CASSLGPLSSGGDQETQYF